These 20 T cell receptor beta chains were all obtained from the same sample, sequenced in a study of T cell repertoires in cytomegalovirus infection. Their antigens are not known. TCRdb reanalysed the reads using MiXCR and keeps one entry per CDR3 protein. The sample lists about 220,000 distinct CDR3 sequences; around 35% were seen once. The material was CD8+ T cells from cultured PBMCs, obtained from culture after CMV antigen stimulation. The receptors come from a human donor in good health (CMV status not recorded). Some clones in this sample may be carry-over from other donors' samples.

The chain employs TRBV6-2 or TRBV6-3 and TRBJ1-1, with TRBD1 matching 8 bases. There are 13 residues in the CDR3. The germline V gene has CDR1 MNHEY and CDR2 SVGEGT. With V trimmed by 6 bases and J by 3 bases, 3 bases remained unmatched. In DNA form, the CDR3 reads TGTGCCAGCAGAGACAGGGGCTACACTGAAGCTTTCTTT. It encodes CASRDRGYTEAFF.

The V call is TRBV11-1, the J call TRBJ1-1, with a weak D call TRBD1 (5 bases). Trimming took 5 bases from V and 8 from J, leaving 15 bases between them. This CDR3 spans 13 amino acids. The germline CDR1 and CDR2 sequences are SGHAT and FQDESV (reference sequence). CDR3 amino acids: CASSLGDPWEAFF. The CDR3, as DNA: TGTGCCAGCAGCCTGGGGGACCCCTGGGAAGCTTTCTTT.

The gene calls are TRBV5-3 and TRBJ1-1, with D maybe TRBD1 (5 bases). TRBV5-3 is given ORF status, its function remaining uncertain. The CDR3 runs to 12 residues. Trimming took off 8 bases at V and 11 bases at J, with 19 bases between the two ends. The CDR3 region has the DNA TGTGCCAGCAGCCCCGACGGGGGAGTCGCTTTCTTT. Its translation: CASSPDGGVAFF.

CDR3 in DNA: TGTGCCAGCAGTTGGAACAGGGAGAACACCGGGGAGCTGTTTTTT. Its protein is CASSWNRENTGELFF. V gene TRBV27 combines with J gene TRBJ2-2, with a weak D call TRBD1 (6 bases). The length of the CDR3 is 15 residues. The germline V gene encodes CDR1 MNHEY and CDR2 SMNVEV (reference sequence). Trimming cost V 4 bases and J 1 base, with 10 bases left between them.

The chain links TRBV28 to TRBJ2-5, with 13 bases that match TRBD2. From germline, CDR1 is MDHEN and CDR2 SYDVKM. This CDR3 comprises 17 residues. Unmatched junction bases numbered 9, after V lost 4 bases and J lost 4 bases. The CDR3 is CASSSDSTSGRPETQYF. The CDR3 DNA reads TGTGCCAGCAGTTCGGACTCGACTAGCGGGAGGCCAGAGACCCAGTACTTC.

CDR3 bases: TGCGCCAGCAGCCCCGGTGTAGCGGGGGGAAATGAGCAGTTCTTC. Translation gives CASSPGVAGGNEQFF. The rearrangement uses TRBV5-1 and TRBJ2-1; 10 positions match TRBD2. The CDR3 loop spans 15 amino acids. Germline loops: CDR1 SGHRS, CDR2 YFSETQ. With V trimmed by 4 bases and J by 7 bases, 8 bases remained unmatched.

The chain carries TRBV7-9 and TRBJ1-2; D remains ambiguous. Germline V lookup: CDR1 SEHNR, CDR2 FQNEAQ (reference sequence). Trimming cost V 5 bases and J 3 bases, with 7 bases left between them. The CDR3 sequence is 12 residues long. The CDR3 DNA reads TGTGCCAGCAGCCCCGAGGACTATGGCTACACCTTC. It yields the protein CASSPEDYGYTF.

J is TRBJ1-5 and V is TRBV27, with D unresolved. Germline assignment: CDR1 MNHEY and CDR2 SMNVEV (reference sequence). The CDR3 length is 16 residues. V lost 8 bases and J lost 4, with 21 bases in between. The CDR3 nucleotides are TGTGCCAGCCGAGACCGCCCGGGATATGAAAATCAGCCCCAGCATTTT. Translating it yields CASRDRPGYENQPQHF.

The chain employs TRBV20-1 and TRBJ2-7; either TRBD1 or TRBD2 may fit D (5 bases each). The CDR3 length is 13 residues. The V end lost 5 bases, the J end lost 2 bases, and 13 bases lay between the germline ends. Germline V lookup: CDR1 DFQATT, CDR2 SNEGSKA (reference sequence). The CDR3 here is CSAPGRLTYEQYF. CDR3 nucleotides: TGCAGTGCTCCGGGACGGTTAACCTACGAGCAGTACTTC.

The chain combines TRBV27 with TRBJ2-5; possible D gene TRBD1, 6 bases. There are 12 residues in the CDR3. Trimming cost V 3 bases and J 6 bases, with 8 bases left between them. The V gene's germline CDR1 is MNHEY and CDR2 SMNVEV (reference sequence). The CDR3 DNA reads TGTGCCAGCAGTTTCAGGGGACAGACCCAGTACTTC. This codes for CASSFRGQTQYF.

The rearrangement joins TRBV27 to TRBJ1-5; D remains ambiguous. Germline CDR1 and CDR2: MNHEY and SMNVEV (reference sequence). The V end was cut by 2 bases, the J end by 4 bases, with 12 bases between. The CDR3 sequence is 15 residues long. The CDR3: CASSLVSGWNQPQHF. As DNA, the CDR3 is TGTGCCAGCAGTTTAGTCTCGGGTTGGAATCAGCCCCAGCATTTT.

V and J are TRBV24-1 and TRBJ1-3; no clear D gene. Germline loops: CDR1 KGHDR, CDR2 SFDVKD. The CDR3 has 18 amino acids. Trimming took off 4 bases at V and 0 bases at J, with 18 bases between the two ends. This CDR3 reads CATSEENPDPHSGNTIYF. CDR3 nucleotide sequence: TGTGCCACCAGTGAAGAAAATCCAGACCCGCACTCTGGAAACACCATATATTTT.

This clonotype was picked up a small number of times. Relative to the germline gene, one junction end is altered; a read error may explain this. The chain recombines TRBV27 with TRBJ2-7, with D possibly being TRBD1 or TRBD2 (5 bases each). From germline, CDR1 is MNHEY and CDR2 SMNVEV (reference sequence). CDR3 length equals 14 residues. The CDR3 DNA reads as TGTGCCAACAGTCCCGGGACGGGGTACTACGAGCAGTACTTC. Translation gives CANSPGTGYYEQYF.

The chain links TRBV6-5 to TRBJ1-6; D uncertain. V was pared by 8 bases and J by 0 bases, with 14 bases between. The CDR3 length is 16 residues. From germline, CDR1 is MNHEY and CDR2 SVGAGI. The CDR3 region is CASGRGLRSYNSPLHF. The CDR3 DNA sequence: TGTGCCAGCGGGCGGGGATTGCGCTCCTATAATTCACCCCTCCACTTT.

This clonotype was counted a few times. The chain is built from TRBV19 and TRBJ2-7; D gene ambiguous. CDR3 length: 12 residues. V was shortened by 3 bases and J by 6 bases, with 9 bases between the two germline ends. Germline lookup yields CDR1 LNHDA and CDR2 SQIVND (reference sequence). The CDR3 DNA reads as TGTGCCAGTAGTATCTCGACTGGCGAGCAGTACTTC. Its protein product is CASSISTGEQYF.

The chain combines TRBV27 with TRBJ2-7; D remains ambiguous. V was clipped by 7 bases and J by 0 bases, with 16 bases between them. Per germline, CDR1 MNHEY and CDR2 SMNVEV (reference sequence). This CDR3 region has 15 residues. In DNA, the CDR3 is TGTGCCAGCAATCCCGGGCTTCCTAGCTCCTACGAGCAGTACTTC. It translates to CASNPGLPSSYEQYF.

This clonotype was found a few times. The rearrangement joins TRBV6-8 to TRBJ2-1; D possibly corresponds to TRBD2 (6 bases). CDR1 is MNHGY, CDR2 SAAAGT, per germline. The CDR3 loop spans 16 amino acids. V shed 2 bases and J shed 9 bases, with 20 bases lying between them. The CDR3 bases are TGTGCCAGCAGTTACCTAGGCCGGGACTCAAAGGTTGAGCAGTTCTTC. It codes for CASSYLGRDSKVEQFF.

This rearrangement joins TRBV6-1 to TRBJ1-5; weak D call: TRBD1 (6 bases). CDR1 is MNHNS, CDR2 SASEGT, per germline. Deletions cut 6 bases from V and 4 bases from J, with 19 bases between. CDR3 length: 16 amino acids. CDR3 amino acids: CASRGMGAKLNQPQHF. The CDR3 DNA sequence: TGTGCCAGCAGGGGAATGGGGGCCAAACTTAATCAGCCCCAGCATTTT.

The rearrangement joins TRBV7-4 to TRBJ1-4; D is perhaps TRBD1 (5 bases). Trimming shortened V by 5 bases and J by 12 bases, and 13 bases separated the two germline ends. There are 12 residues in the CDR3. Per the germline V gene, CDR1 is SGHVT and CDR2 is SQSDAQ. The CDR3 region is CASSPGGVELFF. DNA of the CDR3: TGTGCCAGCAGCCCCGGGGGAGTGGAACTGTTTTTT.

This clonotype appeared a few times. The V call is TRBV5-1, the J call TRBJ1-6; D is perhaps TRBD1 (6 bases). The V end was cut by 1 base, the J end by 6 bases, with 11 bases between. There are 15 residues in the CDR3. Germline assignment: CDR1 SGHRS and CDR2 YFSETQ. CDR3 sequence reads: CASSLMGQSNSPLHF. DNA of the CDR3: TGCGCCAGCAGCTTGATGGGACAAAGTAATTCACCCCTCCACTTT.